What follows are 18 T cell receptor beta chains derived from one specimen sequenced in a study of cytomegalovirus exposure and HLA in healthy donors. 60 Vbeta and 13 Jbeta primers were used in PCR. The assay was immunoSEQ multiplex PCR, and TCRdb's table has in-frame clones only and misses some. The sample records 70,000 to 95,000 clones, roughly 58% being singletons. Sample: PBMCs. The receptors derive from a woman in her 30s in good health and CMV-seropositive.

The rearrangement links TRBV4-2 to TRBJ1-1; D not certain. Germline-derived CDR1 and CDR2 are LGHNA and YNFKEQ. Trimming removed 5 bases from V and 4 bases from J, with 23 bases in between. The CDR3 is 17 residues long. The CDR3: CASSSLPTLGVGTEAFF. CDR3 sequence (DNA): TGTGCCAGCAGCTCACTCCCCACCCTGGGAGTCGGCACTGAAGCTTTCTTT.

The V and J genes are TRBV7-8 and TRBJ1-4, with 8 positions matching TRBD1. V shed 5 bases and J 2 bases; nucleotides not matched to a gene: 13. Germline V gene data show CDR1 as SGHVS and CDR2 as FQNEAQ. There are 18 residues in the CDR3. The CDR3 DNA is TGTGCCAGCAGCCGGAGCGACAGGGGTGGTAGGACTAATGAAAAACTGTTTTTT. Protein: CASSRSDRGGRTNEKLFF.

V gene TRBV10-2 combines with J gene TRBJ2-2, with TRBD1 as a possible D gene (6 bases). Looked up from germline, CDR1 is WSHSY and CDR2 is SAAADI. Trimming removed 1 base from V and 4 bases from J, with 7 bases in between. The CDR3 has 14 amino acids. For the CDR3, the DNA is TGCGCCAGCAGTGAGTGGGACATCACCGGGGAGCTGTTTTTT. It yields the protein CASSEWDITGELFF.

This chain uses TRBV28 with TRBJ1-5, with D tentatively TRBD1 (6 bases). The V gene lost 6 bases and the J gene lost 3 bases, with 18 bases spanning the gap. This CDR3 is 16 amino acids long. CDR1 and CDR2 from the germline V gene are MDHEN and SYDVKM. The CDR3 region has the DNA TGTGCCAGCAGCCCGACAGGTTATAGCCTCAATCAGCCCCAGCATTTT. This translates into CASSPTGYSLNQPQHF.

The rearrangement uses TRBV14 and TRBJ1-2, with 7 bases that match TRBD1. Germline-derived CDR1 and CDR2 are SGHDN and FVKESK. The CDR3 has 12 amino acids. The V gene end was trimmed by 9 bases and the J gene end by 7 bases; junction bases not matched to a gene: 8. CDR3 residues: CARDGQGVGYTF. CDR3 DNA: TGTGCCAGGGACGGGCAGGGGGTTGGCTACACCTTC.

CDR3 loop: CASTKQGLWTQYF. CDR3 coding DNA: TGTGCCAGCACCAAGCAGGGTCTCTGGACCCAGTACTTC. The chain is built from TRBV6-5 and TRBJ2-5; a weak D match, TRBD1 (5 bases). Trimming took 7 bases from V and 7 from J, leaving 16 bases between them. From germline, CDR1 is MNHEY and CDR2 SVGAGI. This CDR3 is 13 amino acids long.

The chain has TRBV6-5 and TRBJ1-2; 8 bases are a match to TRBD1. The CDR3 extends over 12 amino acids. Trimming cost V 5 bases and J 8 bases; bases outside gene matches: 4. CDR1 MNHEY and CDR2 SVGAGI come from the germline V gene. CDR3 in DNA: TGTGCCAGCAGTGCAGGGGGCTGGGGCTACACCTTC. Amino acid sequence: CASSAGGWGYTF.

This clone appeared a single time. The gene calls are TRBV28 and TRBJ2-7, with D perhaps matching TRBD2 (6 bases). The length of the CDR3 is 13 residues. V dropped 6 bases and J dropped 7 bases, with 16 bases sitting between them. Germline loops: CDR1 MDHEN, CDR2 SYDVKM. As DNA, the CDR3 is TGTGCCAGCAGCACCTCCAGACGGGGGGAGCAGTACTTC. Protein: CASSTSRRGEQYF.

This clone was detected a few times. V usage is TRBV9 and J usage is TRBJ1-1; D might be TRBD1 (5 bases). Germline V lookup: CDR1 SGDLS, CDR2 YYNGEE. The CDR3 runs to 13 residues. V lost 2 bases, J lost 8 bases, and 13 bases lay in between. The CDR3 protein is CASSVAGRAEAFF. The CDR3 coding sequence is TGTGCCAGCAGCGTGGCGGGACGAGCCGAAGCTTTCTTT.

The sample holds a few counts of this clone. The chain joins TRBV11-1 to TRBJ1-4; maybe TRBD1 (6 bases). V lost 5 bases to trimming and J lost 7 bases, with 17 bases between them. Germline values: CDR1 SGHAT, CDR2 FQDESV (reference sequence). This CDR3 comprises 15 residues. The CDR3 nucleotides read TGTGCCAGCAGCCCTAGAGGGGGAGATGGTGAAAAACTGTTTTTT. This gives the protein CASSPRGGDGEKLFF.

V and J are TRBV7-8 and TRBJ2-5; TRBD2 matches 7 bases. This CDR3 has 15 residues. V dropped 1 base and J dropped 4; count of bases not matched to a gene: 6. Germline CDR1 SGHVS, CDR2 FQNEAQ. CDR3 in DNA: TGTGCCAGCAGCTTAGGCGGGAGTGTGGGAGAGACCCAGTACTTC. Amino acids: CASSLGGSVGETQYF.

This chain connects TRBV5-6 to TRBJ1-1; no firm D call. The CDR3 consists of 14 residues. In germline, CDR1 is SGHDT, CDR2 YYEEEE. V shed 3 bases and J shed 3 bases, with 12 bases lying between them. CDR3 coding DNA: TGTGCCAGCAGCTCAAGGAACAGTGACACTGAAGCTTTCTTT. Translating gives CASSSRNSDTEAFF.

The CDR3: CASRLVGASNQPQHF. CDR3 in DNA: TGTGCCAGCAGGCTGGTGGGGGCGAGCAATCAGCCCCAGCATTTT. The chain carries TRBV11-3 and TRBJ1-5, with D perhaps matching TRBD1 (6 bases). The CDR3 has 15 residues. Trimming cost V 6 bases and J 1 base, with 13 bases left between them. Germline V gene lookup returns CDR1 SGHNT and CDR2 YENEEA.

This chain links TRBV13 with TRBJ2-7; D not certain. Per germline, CDR1 PRHDT and CDR2 FYEKMQ (reference sequence). The length of the CDR3 is 15 residues. V lost 5 bases and J 0 bases, leaving 14 bases between the germline ends. The chain's CDR3 is CASSPVMSNSYEQYF. Here the CDR3 DNA reads TGTGCCAGCAGCCCGGTGATGAGTAACTCCTACGAGCAGTACTTC.

This clone has only a few counts. This rearrangement joins TRBV2 to TRBJ1-1; weak D call: TRBD1 (5 bases). The CDR3 is 15 amino acids. The germline V and J ends were trimmed by 4 bases and 1 base, with 13 bases remaining between them. Germline assignment: CDR1 SNHLY and CDR2 FYNNEI. The CDR3 spells CASSGQTSWNTEAFF. Here the CDR3 DNA reads TGTGCCAGCAGTGGACAGACGTCTTGGAACACTGAAGCTTTCTTT.

The V call is TRBV4-1, the J call TRBJ1-6; D not certain. From germline, CDR1 is MGHRA and CDR2 YSYEKL. V dropped 1 base and J dropped 4 bases, with 8 bases sitting between them. This CDR3 has 15 residues. CDR3 sequence reads: CASSQGQEYNSPLHF. The CDR3 DNA follows: TGCGCCAGCAGCCAAGGGCAGGAATATAATTCACCCCTCCACTTT.

CDR3 protein: CASSEGGRFARSYEQYF. DNA for the CDR3: TGTGCCAGCAGTGAGGGGGGGAGGTTTGCCAGATCCTACGAGCAGTACTTC. The J gene is TRBJ2-5, the V gene TRBV25-1; 7 bases are shared with TRBD2. With the DNA end fitting TRBJ2-7 better, the J assignment may be wrong. Germline CDR1 and CDR2: MGHDK and SYGVNS. The CDR3 covers 17 residues.

The chain couples TRBV6-4 to TRBJ1-1; 7 nucleotides match TRBD1. Germline-derived CDR1 and CDR2 are MRHNA and SNTAGT. The CDR3 contains 17 residues. V lost 3 bases and J lost 3; bases outside the gene matches: 13. This CDR3 is CASSDIRTGPEDTEAFF. The DNA of the CDR3 is TGTGCCAGCAGTGATATTCGGACAGGCCCAGAGGACACTGAAGCTTTCTTT.